This TCR beta chain was documented in a study of blood T cell repertoires in COVID-19. There are 13 residues in the CDR3. J gave up 4 bases and V 5 bases, and 4 bases lay outside the gene matches. Germline CDR1 and CDR2: LGHDT and YNNKEL (reference sequence). Clones were read by immunoSEQ multiplex PCR, and TCRdb kept only the in-frame ones, dropping some. This table has more than 90,000 clones, 85% appearing once. The receptor comes from a man aged 80 or over with acute or convalescent COVID-19. The sample was peripheral blood. The genes are TRBV3-1 (or the pseudogene TRBV3-2) and TRBJ1-1; 7 bases line up with TRBD1. CDR3 region: CASSSYRGTEAFF. The DNA of the CDR3 is TGTGCCAGCAGCTCCTACAGGGGCACTGAAGCTTTCTTT.